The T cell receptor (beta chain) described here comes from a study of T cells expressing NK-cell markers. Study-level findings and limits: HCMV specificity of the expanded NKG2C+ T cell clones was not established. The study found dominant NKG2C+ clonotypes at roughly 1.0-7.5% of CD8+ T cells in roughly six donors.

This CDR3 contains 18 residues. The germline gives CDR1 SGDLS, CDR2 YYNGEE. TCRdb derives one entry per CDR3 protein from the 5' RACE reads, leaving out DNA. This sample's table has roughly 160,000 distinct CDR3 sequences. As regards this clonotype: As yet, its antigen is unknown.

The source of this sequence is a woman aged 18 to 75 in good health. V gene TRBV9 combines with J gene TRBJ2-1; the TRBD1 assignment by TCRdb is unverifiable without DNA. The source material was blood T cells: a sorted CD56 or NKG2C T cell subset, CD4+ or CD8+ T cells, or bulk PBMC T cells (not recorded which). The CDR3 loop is CASSSLAGTGGLGNEQFF.